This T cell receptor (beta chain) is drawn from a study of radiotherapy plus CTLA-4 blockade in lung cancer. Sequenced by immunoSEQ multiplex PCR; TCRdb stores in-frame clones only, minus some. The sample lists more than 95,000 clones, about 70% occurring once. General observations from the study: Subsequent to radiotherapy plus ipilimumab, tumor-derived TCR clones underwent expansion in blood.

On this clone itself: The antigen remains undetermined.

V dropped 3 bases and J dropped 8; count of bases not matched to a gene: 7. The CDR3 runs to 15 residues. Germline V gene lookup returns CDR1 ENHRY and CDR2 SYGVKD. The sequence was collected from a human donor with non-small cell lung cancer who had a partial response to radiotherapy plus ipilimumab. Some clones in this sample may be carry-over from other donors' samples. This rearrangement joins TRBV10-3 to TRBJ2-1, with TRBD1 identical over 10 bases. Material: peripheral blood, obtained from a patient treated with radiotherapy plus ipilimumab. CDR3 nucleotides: TGTGCCATCAGTGATCAGGGACAGGGGTACTATGAGCAGTTCTTC. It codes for CAISDQGQGYYEQFF.